This TCR beta chain was sequenced for a study of cytomegalovirus exposure and HLA in healthy donors. General study findings and limits: Most CMV-associated TCR beta chains appeared HLA-restricted in a later analysis. A later analysis showed HLA-associated TCR beta chains outstripping equally common others in clonal expansion. Per a prior analysis, the majority of TCR beta V segments were productive roughly 87% or roughly 30% of the time.

Vbeta (60) and Jbeta (13) primers were used in the PCR. Using immunoSEQ multiplex PCR, the repertoire was profiled, and TCRdb retains in-frame clones only, with some absent. Seen here are about 210,000 clones, around 80% observed once, and the top ten hold around 6%. This CDR3 has 15 amino acids. Trimming at V came to 4 bases and at J to 5 bases, leaving 4 bases not matched to a gene. Germline V gene data show CDR1 as SGHTA and CDR2 as FQGTGA. Worth noting for this clone: Its antigen is as yet unknown.

The chain joins TRBV7-3 to TRBJ2-5; 13 positions match TRBD2. This receptor was obtained from a man in his forties in good health and CMV-seropositive. Sequencing was carried out using PBMCs. The DNA for the CDR3 is TGTGCCAGCAGCTACGGGACTAGCGGGAAGGAGACCCAGTACTTC. Its protein product is CASSYGTSGKETQYF. Full variable domain (remainder filled in from reference TRBV7-3 and TRBJ2-5): GAGVSQTPSNKVTEKGKYVELRCDPISGHTALYWYRQSLGQGPEFLIYFQGTGAADDSGLPNDRFFAVRPEGSVSTLKIQRTERGDSAVYLCASSYGTSGKETQYFGPGTRLLVL.